A single sample is the source of the 29 T cell receptor beta chains below, sequenced in a study of blood T cell repertoires in COVID-19. TCRdb keeps only in-frame clones here, not all; method: immunoSEQ multiplex PCR. The sample has 300,000 to 450,000 clones; 85% are singletons. The sample consisted of peripheral blood. These receptors were obtained from a woman between 18 and 29 years old with acute or convalescent COVID-19.

This clone appeared a single time. The rearrangement joins TRBV6-5 to TRBJ2-1; tentatively, D is TRBD2 (7 bases). V was shortened by 7 bases and J by 5 bases, with 18 bases between the two germline ends. This CDR3 is built from 15 residues. Germline V lookup: CDR1 MNHEY, CDR2 SVGAGI. This chain's CDR3 is CASIPAGEGNNEQFF. In DNA form, the CDR3 reads TGTGCCAGCATCCCTGCAGGGGAGGGGAACAATGAGCAGTTCTTC.

The chain uses TRBV6-5 and TRBJ2-7; D unresolved. From germline, CDR1 is MNHEY and CDR2 SVGAGI. Trimming removed 8 bases at V and 0 bases at J, with 11 bases between. The CDR3 sequence is 13 residues long. Written as DNA, the CDR3 is TGTGCCAGCTCTCCTTATAGCTCCTACGAGCAGTACTTC. This sequence encodes CASSPYSSYEQYF.

This chain links TRBV18 with TRBJ2-3; maybe TRBD1 (6 bases). The CDR3 sequence is 14 residues long. V lost 4 bases to trimming and J lost 0 bases, with 8 bases between them. Looked up from germline, CDR1 is KGHSH and CDR2 is LQKENI. The CDR3 region is CASSLGQSTDTQYF. CDR3 DNA: TGTGCCAGCTCACTCGGACAGAGCACAGATACGCAGTATTTT.

The chain couples TRBV24-1 to TRBJ2-1, with D perhaps matching TRBD1 (5 bases). This CDR3 is 14 amino acids long. Germline CDR1 KGHDR, CDR2 SFDVKD. Deletions cut 4 bases from V and 2 bases from J, with 8 bases between. The CDR3 loop reads CATSEGPAYNEQFF. CDR3 DNA: TGTGCCACCAGTGAGGGGCCAGCCTACAATGAGCAGTTCTTC.

The rearrangement uses TRBV27 and TRBJ1-2; tentatively, D is TRBD1 (5 bases). This CDR3 is built from 14 residues. V dropped 5 bases and J dropped 8 bases, with 18 bases sitting between them. Germline CDR1 MNHEY, CDR2 SMNVEV (reference sequence). The CDR3 coding sequence is TGTGCCAGCAGTCCAACCTCCGGGGGGGGAGGCTACACCTTC. Translation: CASSPTSGGGGYTF.

The chain joins TRBV6-2 or TRBV6-3 to TRBJ1-1; 7 bases are a match to TRBD1. J was trimmed by 6 bases and V by 5 bases; bases with no gene match: 6. The length of the CDR3 is 13 residues. Germline CDR1 MNHEY, CDR2 SVGEGT. This chain's CDR3 is CASSGQVGAEAFF. In nucleotides, the CDR3 is TGTGCCAGCAGTGGACAGGTCGGGGCTGAAGCTTTCTTT.

This chain uses TRBV30 with TRBJ2-2; 8 bases map to TRBD1. Germline CDR1 is GTSNPN and CDR2 is SVGIG (reference sequence). V was pared by 1 base and J by 9 bases, with 4 bases of the junction left unmatched. This CDR3 has 13 residues. The CDR3 nucleotides are TGTGCCTGGAGTGGGCAGGGGGCGAGGGAGCTGTTTTTT. Protein: CAWSGQGARELFF.

The V gene is TRBV5-1, the J gene TRBJ2-1; D might be TRBD1 (5 bases). This CDR3 region has 12 residues. Germline CDR1 SGHRS, CDR2 YFSETQ. Trimming took 3 bases from V and 6 from J, leaving 7 bases between them. CDR3 region: CASSSGFNEQFF. In DNA, the CDR3 is TGCGCCAGCAGCTCAGGGTTCAATGAGCAGTTCTTC.

The DNA of the CDR3 is TGTGCCAGCAGGGCAACAGGGGGCAACGCTGAAGCTTTCTTT. It yields the protein CASRATGGNAEAFF. The chain combines TRBV2 with TRBJ1-1, with 9 bases matching TRBD1. Germline CDR1 reads SNHLY; CDR2 reads FYNNEI. This CDR3 has 14 amino acids. V dropped 6 bases and J dropped 6; count of bases not matched to a gene: 8.

The chain uses TRBV19 and TRBJ2-1, with TRBD2 as a possible D gene (5 bases). The germline V gene has CDR1 LNHDA and CDR2 SQIVND (reference sequence). V lost 9 bases and J lost 5, with 14 bases in between. This CDR3 spans 13 amino acids. The chain's CDR3 is CASWEPNNNEQFF. The CDR3 DNA is TGTGCCAGCTGGGAGCCGAACAACAATGAGCAGTTCTTC.

The gene calls are TRBV4-1 and TRBJ1-5; D not certain. CDR3 length: 14 amino acids. Germline CDR1 and CDR2: MGHRA and YSYEKL. V was pared by 0 bases and J by 11 bases, with 14 bases between. This CDR3 reads CASSQEDWPKSQHF. CDR3 bases: TGCGCCAGCAGCCAAGAGGACTGGCCGAAGTCCCAGCATTTT.

This chain's CDR3 is CASSHGQTDRGNTIYF. CDR3 sequence (DNA): TGCGCCAGCAGCCATGGGCAGACAGACAGGGGAAACACCATATATTTT. The V gene is TRBV4-1, the J gene TRBJ1-3, with D perhaps TRBD1 (6 bases). This CDR3 is built from 16 residues. Looked up from germline, CDR1 is MGHRA and CDR2 is YSYEKL. The germline V and J ends were trimmed by 3 bases and 4 bases, with 16 bases remaining between them.

The chain uses TRBV19 and TRBJ1-2; unclear D gene. The CDR3 runs to 13 residues. Per the germline V gene, CDR1 is LNHDA and CDR2 is SQIVND (reference sequence). V lost 3 bases and J lost 1, with 6 bases in between. CDR3 sequence (DNA): TGTGCCAGTAGTATGACTATTAACTATGGCTACACCTTC. Its translation is CASSMTINYGYTF.

CDR3 region: CASSMDRGMNEQFF. The CDR3 DNA reads as TGTGCCAGCAGTATGGACAGGGGGATGAATGAGCAGTTCTTC. The chain joins TRBV6-5 to TRBJ2-1; 10 bases align to TRBD1. CDR3 size: 14 residues. CDR1 and CDR2 from the germline V gene are MNHEY and SVGAGI. V shed 5 bases and J 7 bases; nucleotides not matched to a gene: 5.

This clone appeared a single time. Additional DNA sequences in this sample encode the identical CDR3. The chain employs TRBV3-1 (or the pseudogene TRBV3-2) and TRBJ2-7; 11 bases align to TRBD1. CDR1 is LGHDT and CDR2 is YNNKEL in the germline V gene (reference sequence). This CDR3 region has 14 residues. The V gene end was trimmed by 4 bases and the J gene end by 3 bases; junction bases not matched to a gene: 2. CDR3 in DNA: TGTGCCAGCAGCCTGGGGACAGGGGGCTACGAGCAGTACTTC. It codes for CASSLGTGGYEQYF.

A note on this clone: The junction departs from the called germline gene at one end, perhaps through a read error. The chain is built from TRBV20-1 and TRBJ2-3; D possibly corresponds to TRBD2 (5 bases). Per germline, CDR1 DFQATT and CDR2 SNEGSKA (reference sequence). This CDR3 has 13 residues. Here the CDR3 reads CSTSLGGTDTQYF. CDR3 DNA sequence: TGCAGTACTAGTCTAGGCGGCACAGATACGCAGTATTTT.

V and J are TRBV7-9 and TRBJ1-1; D remains unclear. The V end was cut by 5 bases, the J end by 11 bases, with 18 bases between. The CDR3 runs to 13 residues. The germline gives CDR1 SEHNR, CDR2 FQNEAQ (reference sequence). CDR3 bases: TGTGCCAGCAGCCCGAGGGTAGTTACTGGGGCTTTCTTT. This sequence encodes CASSPRVVTGAFF.

The chain is built from TRBV5-6 and TRBJ1-1, with 7 bases that match TRBD1. J was trimmed by 4 bases and V by 0 bases; bases with no gene match: 3. This CDR3 spans 14 amino acids. Per germline, CDR1 SGHDT and CDR2 YYEEEE. The CDR3 nucleotides are TGTGCCAGCAGCTTGGTGGCAGGGGGCACTGAAGCTTTCTTT. It is translated as CASSLVAGGTEAFF.

The chain is built from TRBV7-8 and TRBJ1-4, with 10 positions matching TRBD1. CDR3 length equals 16 residues. CDR1 and CDR2 from the germline V gene are SGHVS and FQNEAQ. J gave up 6 bases and V 2 bases, and 6 bases lay outside the gene matches. The CDR3 loop is CASSLPMTGGDEKLFF. Here the CDR3 DNA reads TGTGCCAGCAGCTTACCGATGACAGGGGGCGATGAAAAACTGTTTTTT.

This chain joins TRBV6-2 or TRBV6-3 and TRBJ2-7; 7 bases agree with TRBD2. V lost 4 bases and J lost 6; bases outside the gene matches: 0. Germline CDR1 is MNHEY and CDR2 is SVGEGT. The CDR3 has 11 residues. CDR3 sequence reads: CASSWGGEQYF. The CDR3 DNA reads as TGTGCCAGCAGTTGGGGGGGCGAGCAGTACTTC.

This clone occurred a few times. This chain connects TRBV11-2 to TRBJ2-3; 9 nucleotides line up with TRBD1. J lost 4 bases, V lost 2 bases, and 10 bases had no gene match. Germline CDR1 is SGHAT and CDR2 is FQNNGV. This CDR3 spans 17 amino acids. CDR3 bases: TGTGCCAGCAGCTTACGACTCACAGGGGGCGTTGCAGATACGCAGTATTTT. Translated, it gives CASSLRLTGGVADTQYF.

The chain links TRBV5-1 to TRBJ2-3; D call uncertain. The CDR3 has 17 amino acids. The germline gives CDR1 SGHRS, CDR2 YFSETQ. The V and J ends lost 1 base and 0 bases respectively, with 15 bases between them. The CDR3 sequence: CASSLSAARPSTDTQYF. For the CDR3, the DNA is TGCGCCAGCAGCTTGTCGGCAGCGAGACCTAGCACAGATACGCAGTATTTT. Full variable domain (outside the CDR3, taken from reference TRBV5-1 and TRBJ2-3): KAGVTQTPRYLIKTRGQQVTLSCSPISGHRSVSWYQQTPGQGLQFLFEYFSETQRNKGNFPGRFSGRQFSNSRSEMNVSTLELGDSALYLCASSLSAARPSTDTQYFGPGTRLTVL.

This chain connects TRBV27 to TRBJ1-5, with unresolved D. V was clipped by 3 bases and J by 8 bases, with 11 bases between them. This CDR3 has 13 residues. Germline lookup yields CDR1 MNHEY and CDR2 SMNVEV (reference sequence). The DNA of the CDR3 is TGTGCCAGCAGTTTTGAGGGAGTGGAGCCCCAGCATTTT. Amino acids: CASSFEGVEPQHF.

The chain is built from TRBV7-9 and TRBJ2-5; tentatively, D is TRBD2 (6 bases). This CDR3 has 15 amino acids. The V gene's germline CDR1 is SEHNR and CDR2 FQNEAQ (reference sequence). Trimming cost V 1 base and J 2 bases, with 11 bases left between them. CDR3 region: CASSLVLSGQETQYF. The CDR3, as DNA: TGTGCCAGCAGCTTAGTGCTTAGCGGACAAGAGACCCAGTACTTC.

The V call is TRBV5-6, the J call TRBJ1-2; maybe TRBD1 (5 bases). Germline CDR1 and CDR2: SGHDT and YYEEEE. V was clipped by 0 bases and J by 9 bases, with 9 bases between them. The CDR3 loop spans 12 amino acids. The CDR3: CASSLGDCCYTF. DNA of the CDR3: TGTGCCAGCAGCTTGGGGGACTGCTGCTACACCTTC. The entire variable domain, with the rest obtained from reference TRBV5-6 and TRBJ1-2, is as follows: DAGVTQSPTHLIKTRGQQVTLRCSPKSGHDTVSWYQQALGQGPQFIFQYYEEEERQRGNFPDRFSGHQFPNYSSELNVNALLLGDSALYLCASSLGDCCYTFGSGTRLTVV.

In its sample, this clone was seen once. The rearrangement joins TRBV27 to TRBJ2-7; maybe TRBD2 (6 bases). The CDR3 has 13 residues. V was pared by 3 bases and J by 3 bases, with 9 bases between. Germline CDR1 and CDR2: MNHEY and SMNVEV (reference sequence). CDR3 nucleotide sequence: TGTGCCAGCAGTTTGGAGGGTCACTACGAGCAGTACTTC. It specifies CASSLEGHYEQYF.

The CDR3: CASRPVYRGLTPDTQYF. The CDR3 region has the DNA TGTGCCAGCAGGCCGGTCTACAGGGGACTGACTCCAGATACGCAGTATTTT. The chain carries TRBV28 and TRBJ2-3; perhaps TRBD1 as D (7 bases). V dropped 6 bases and J dropped 4 bases, with 23 bases sitting between them. The CDR3 runs to 17 residues. CDR1 and CDR2 from the germline V gene are MDHEN and SYDVKM.

V and J are TRBV9 and TRBJ1-1, with a tentative D call TRBD1 (6 bases). The CDR3 has 15 amino acids. Germline CDR1 and CDR2: SGDLS and YYNGEE. Trimming left V 4 bases short and J 0 bases short, with 13 bases between. The CDR3 nucleotides read TGTGCCAGCAGCCCAGACCAGGGGATGAACACTGAAGCTTTCTTT. Translation: CASSPDQGMNTEAFF.

The genes are TRBV6-1 and TRBJ2-1; unclear D gene. Germline CDR1 is MNHNS and CDR2 is SASEGT. This CDR3 spans 12 amino acids. With 3 bases removed from V and 9 bases from J, the gap between germline ends came to 9 bases. The CDR3 region is CASSDSITEQFF. The CDR3 DNA is TGTGCCAGCAGTGATTCTATTACTGAGCAGTTCTTC.